This TCR delta chain was observed in a study of gamma-delta chains in newborns, infants, children (dated by TCRdb to 2018 to 2020). The study in broad terms: According to the title of the study, polyclonal expansion of innate gammadelta T cells immediately after birth is driven by microbial exposure. The study investigated how microbial exposure shaped innate gammadelta T cell populations in human newborns immediately after birth.

A distance of 43 bases separates the germline ends of V and J, which lose 5 bases and 0 bases respectively. The CDR3 goes from the cysteine to the phenylalanine over 25 residues. The CDR3 DNA has 75 bases and is translated from base 1. CDR1 and CDR2 were assigned from the germline V gene as TSWWSYY and QGS. To note about this clone: The target of this receptor is not known. Base qualities are not provided; no much larger clone lies one nucleotide away.

For sequencing, an Illumina MiSeq was employed. Clones were re-identified by TCRdb from the public reads with CATT, and rows with the same DNA were merged. In this sample the table shows 5,700 or so delta-chain clones, more than 12% of which occur a single time. About 25% of the sample is in the top ten clones. Here the chain combines TRDV1 and TRDJ1; D gene: possibly TRDD3, on 8 matching bases. The sample was blood, taken at baseline. The sequence was obtained from a child who was a newborn, infant or young child, either healthy, febrile or measles-vaccinated (not recorded which). The CDR3 in this case is CALGKGRSLPRLYWGLPPNTDKLIF. At the DNA level, the sequence is TGTGCTCTTGGGAAAGGACGGAGCCTTCCTCGCCTTTACTGGGGGCTCCCTCCAAACACCGATAAACTCATCTTT.